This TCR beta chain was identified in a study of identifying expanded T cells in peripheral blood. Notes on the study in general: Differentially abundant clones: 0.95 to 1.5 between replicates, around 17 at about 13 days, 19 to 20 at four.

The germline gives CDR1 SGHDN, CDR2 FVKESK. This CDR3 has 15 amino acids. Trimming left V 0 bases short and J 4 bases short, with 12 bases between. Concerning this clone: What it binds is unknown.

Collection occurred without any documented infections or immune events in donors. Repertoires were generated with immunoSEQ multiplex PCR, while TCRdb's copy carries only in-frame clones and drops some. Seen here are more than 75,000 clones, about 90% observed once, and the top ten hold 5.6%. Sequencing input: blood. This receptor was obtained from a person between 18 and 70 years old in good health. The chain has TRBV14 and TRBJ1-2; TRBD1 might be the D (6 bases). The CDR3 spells CASSQDKRGSYGYTF. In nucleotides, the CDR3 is TGTGCCAGCAGCCAAGATAAGAGGGGGAGCTATGGCTACACCTTC.